This T cell receptor (beta chain) was retrieved from a study of T cell responses to AZD1222 COVID-19 vaccine. Whole-study findings and limits: Repertoires were obtained solely post-peak T cell response.

Looked up from germline, CDR1 is LNHDA and CDR2 is SQIVND (reference sequence). CDR3 length: 12 amino acids. V lost 7 bases, J lost 7 bases, and 13 bases lay in between. As to this clone: Its antigen is unidentified.

The protocol was immunoSEQ multiplex PCR, while the TCRdb copy is restricted to in-frame clones and leaves out a portion. The table has about 180,000 clones, roughly 92% seen once; the top ten hold roughly 1.7%. The rearrangement joins TRBV19 to TRBJ1-2; D is unclear. The sample in question was peripheral blood, obtained 28 days after the second AZD1222 dose. The sequence derives from an adult who received the AZD1222 COVID-19 vaccine. CDR3 residues: CASTTGEGGYTF. Here the CDR3 DNA reads TGTGCCAGTACTACCGGGGAAGGTGGCTACACCTTC. Filled out from reference TRBV19 and TRBJ1-2, the complete variable domain reads DGGITQSPKYLFRKEGQNVTLSCEQNLNHDAMYWYRQDPGQGLRLIYYSQIVNDFQKGDIAEGYSVSREKKESFPLTVTSAQKNPTAFYLCASTTGEGGYTFGSGTRLTVV.